This is a list of T cell receptor beta chains from one sample in a study of CD8 T cells in ankylosing spondylitis. TCRdb reanalysed the 5' RACE reads using MiXCR and keeps one entry per CDR3 protein. The sample has around 91,000 distinct CDR3 sequences; around 8.5% are singletons. The sequencing input was blood, either unsorted or a sorted T cell fraction (not recorded which). These receptors came from a male donor with ankylosing spondylitis. The CDR3 runs from the conserved cysteine through the conserved F or W. Each record gives: D gene, V gene, clone size, J gene, CDR3 protein, CDR3 DNA. A D gene is named only where the DNA matches it firmly. Rows give clone size only sometimes, using once, few, many, or a class for an expanded clone.

d_gene: TRBD2; v_gene: TRBV9; abundance: NA; j_gene: TRBJ2-1; CDR3aa: CASSAGTSFYEQFF; CDR3nt: TGTGCCAGCAGCGCCGGGACTAGCTTCTATGAGCAGTTCTTC
d_gene: NA; v_gene: TRBV29-1; abundance: many; j_gene: TRBJ2-7; CDR3aa: CSGLIDYEQYF; CDR3nt: TGCAGCGGGCTGATCGACTACGAGCAGTACTTC
d_gene: NA; v_gene: TRBV6-1; abundance: many; j_gene: TRBJ2-7; CDR3aa: CASSESTYEQYF; CDR3nt: TGTGCCAGCAGTGAAAGCACCTACGAGCAGTACTTC
d_gene: NA; v_gene: TRBV7-8; abundance: many; j_gene: TRBJ2-3; CDR3aa: CASSGTGGVADTQYF; CDR3nt: TGTGCCAGCAGCGGGACCGGAGGGGTCGCAGATACGCAGTATTTT
d_gene: NA; v_gene: TRBV27; abundance: NA; j_gene: TRBJ2-6; CDR3aa: CASSPGAGANVLTF; CDR3nt: TGTGCCAGCTCCCCGGGAGCTGGGGCCAACGTCCTGACTTTC
d_gene: TRBD1; v_gene: TRBV12-3/TRBV12-4; abundance: few; j_gene: TRBJ2-1; CDR3aa: CAAKGASYNEQFF; CDR3nt: TGTGCCGCAAAGGGGGCATCCTACAATGAGCAGTTCTTC
d_gene: NA; v_gene: TRBV2; abundance: many; j_gene: TRBJ2-3; CDR3aa: CASSENPPGSFADTQYF; CDR3nt: TGTGCCAGCAGTGAGAACCCCCCAGGGTCGTTTGCAGATACGCAGTATTTT
d_gene: NA; v_gene: TRBV12-3/TRBV12-4; abundance: few; j_gene: TRBJ1-1; CDR3aa: CASSLWAVYNSEAFF; CDR3nt: TGTGCCAGCAGTTTATGGGCAGTTTACAACTCTGAAGCTTTCTTT
d_gene: NA; v_gene: TRBV4-1; abundance: many; j_gene: TRBJ2-1; CDR3aa: CASSQGFTAYNEQFF; CDR3nt: TGCGCCAGCAGCCAAGGCTTCACCGCCTACAATGAGCAGTTCTTC
d_gene: NA; v_gene: TRBV2; abundance: many; j_gene: TRBJ2-2; CDR3aa: CATLYTGELFF; CDR3nt: TGTGCCACCCTATACACCGGGGAGCTGTTTTTT
d_gene: NA; v_gene: TRBV27; abundance: NA; j_gene: TRBJ2-1; CDR3aa: CASSLSDRRTYNEQFF; CDR3nt: TGTGCCAGCAGTTTATCGGACAGAAGGACCTACAATGAGCAGTTCTTC
d_gene: NA; v_gene: TRBV4-1; abundance: NA; j_gene: TRBJ2-5; CDR3aa: CASSQESVGETQYF; CDR3nt: TGCGCCAGCAGCCAAGAATCTGTTGGCGAGACCCAGTACTTC
d_gene: NA; v_gene: TRBV20-1; abundance: NA; j_gene: TRBJ2-7; CDR3aa: CSARGFGVSHYEQYF; CDR3nt: TGCAGTGCTAGAGGGTTCGGGGTTTCCCACTACGAGCAGTACTTC
d_gene: TRBD2; v_gene: TRBV27; abundance: many; j_gene: TRBJ2-3; CDR3aa: CASSFSLADTDTQYF; CDR3nt: TGTGCCAGCAGTTTTAGTCTAGCGGACACAGATACGCAGTATTTT
d_gene: TRBD2; v_gene: TRBV20-1; abundance: NA; j_gene: TRBJ2-5; CDR3aa: CSARDYGSGVQETQYF; CDR3nt: TGCAGTGCTAGAGATTATGGTAGCGGGGTACAAGAGACCCAGTACTTC
d_gene: TRBD1; v_gene: TRBV27; abundance: NA; j_gene: TRBJ1-1; CDR3aa: CASRTGATEAFF; CDR3nt: TGTGCCAGCAGGACAGGGGCCACTGAAGCTTTCTTT
d_gene: NA; v_gene: TRBV24-1; abundance: NA; j_gene: TRBJ1-2; CDR3aa: CATSAHGDGYTF; CDR3nt: TGTGCCACCAGTGCCCACGGAGATGGCTACACCTTC
d_gene: NA; v_gene: TRBV6-4; abundance: many; j_gene: TRBJ1-5; CDR3aa: CASIRVIGVGQPQHF; CDR3nt: TGTGCCAGCATCCGAGTTATAGGGGTTGGTCAGCCCCAGCATTTT
d_gene: NA; v_gene: TRBV27; abundance: few; j_gene: TRBJ1-4; CDR3aa: CASSFGEKLFF; CDR3nt: TGTGCCAGCAGTTTCGGGGAAAAACTGTTTTTT
d_gene: NA; v_gene: TRBV27; abundance: many; j_gene: TRBJ1-6; CDR3aa: CASSLSQGSHSPLHF; CDR3nt: TGTGCCAGCAGTTTATCACAGGGAAGCCATTCACCCCTCCACTTT
d_gene: TRBD2; v_gene: TRBV6-2/TRBV6-3; abundance: few; j_gene: TRBJ2-1; CDR3aa: CASRVLFWGLEGLAGGRNEQFF; CDR3nt: TGTGCCAGCAGAGTCCTTTTTTGGGGATTAGAGGGACTAGCGGGAGGAAGAAATGAGCAGTTCTTC
d_gene: NA; v_gene: TRBV12-3/TRBV12-4; abundance: NA; j_gene: TRBJ1-1; CDR3aa: CASSIRTVNTEAFF; CDR3nt: TGTGCCAGCAGTATCAGGACAGTGAACACTGAAGCTTTCTTT
d_gene: TRBD1; v_gene: TRBV20-1; abundance: NA; j_gene: TRBJ1-2; CDR3aa: CSASPRDRGGYTF; CDR3nt: TGCAGTGCTAGTCCCCGGGACAGGGGAGGCTACACCTTC
d_gene: NA; v_gene: TRBV5-6; abundance: NA; j_gene: TRBJ2-2; CDR3aa: CASSLGPNRAGELFF; CDR3nt: TGTGCCAGCAGCCTTGGACCAAACAGGGCCGGGGAGCTGTTTTTT
d_gene: NA; v_gene: TRBV5-1; abundance: NA; j_gene: TRBJ2-1; CDR3aa: CASSVTDNEQFF; CDR3nt: TGCGCCAGCAGCGTAACTGACAATGAGCAGTTCTTC
d_gene: NA; v_gene: TRBV7-9; abundance: few; j_gene: TRBJ1-1; CDR3aa: CASSPLGVRNTEAFF; CDR3nt: TGTGCCAGCAGCCCCCTCGGGGTGCGGAACACTGAAGCTTTCTTT
d_gene: NA; v_gene: TRBV27; abundance: few; j_gene: TRBJ2-1; CDR3aa: CASSFMNEQFF; CDR3nt: TGTGCCAGCAGTTTCATGAATGAGCAGTTCTTC
d_gene: NA; v_gene: TRBV27; abundance: NA; j_gene: TRBJ1-2; CDR3aa: CASTSFAPFYGYTF; CDR3nt: TGTGCCAGCACCTCCTTCGCACCCTTCTATGGCTACACCTTC